The sequence of this T cell receptor (beta chain) was determined in a study of T-cell memory formation after mild COVID-19. There are 14 residues in the CDR3. From germline, CDR1 is MNHEY and CDR2 SMNVEV (reference sequence). Trimming removed 5 bases from V and 4 bases from J, with 15 bases in between. Concerning this clonotype itself: Its antigen is unidentified.

Constant-segment primers and 5'RACE yielded cDNA libraries for TCR alpha and TCR beta, each carrying sample barcodes and UMIs. TCRdb re-called the 5' RACE reads through MiXCR, storing one row per CDR3 protein. The sample comprises tens of thousands of distinct CDR3 sequences, 15% to 20% of which are singletons, and about 33% rests with the top ten. Study-wide points: Clones from the second wave (peaking day 37) had unconfirmed SARS-CoV-2 specificity.

This sequence was found in an adult woman who had mild COVID-19 (a few samples of this study predate the infection). Cell type and time point are not known. The sequencing sample was made of PBMCs or a T cell subset sorted from them (not recorded which). This chain uses TRBV27 with TRBJ2-7; no clear D gene. The DNA for the CDR3 is TGTGCCAGCAGTCACAAGTGGACCGGGTACGAGCAGTACTTC. It encodes CASSHKWTGYEQYF.